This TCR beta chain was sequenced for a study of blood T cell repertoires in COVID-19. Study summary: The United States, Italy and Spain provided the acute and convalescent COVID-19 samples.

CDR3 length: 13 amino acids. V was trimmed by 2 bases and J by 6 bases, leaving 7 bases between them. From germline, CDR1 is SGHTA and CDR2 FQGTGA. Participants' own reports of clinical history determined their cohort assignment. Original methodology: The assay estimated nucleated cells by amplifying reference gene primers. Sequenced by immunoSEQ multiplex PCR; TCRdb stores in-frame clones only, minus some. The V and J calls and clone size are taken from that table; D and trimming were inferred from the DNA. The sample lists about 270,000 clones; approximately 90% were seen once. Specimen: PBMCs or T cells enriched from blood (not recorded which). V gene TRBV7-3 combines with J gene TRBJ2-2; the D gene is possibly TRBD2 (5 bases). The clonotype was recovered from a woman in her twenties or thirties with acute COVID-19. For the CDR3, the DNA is TGTGCCAGCAGCTTAGGACTTTCCGGGGAGCTGTTTTTT. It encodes CASSLGLSGELFF.